The clone carrying this TCR beta chain was picked up a small number of times. Antigen: not known. Constant-region reverse primers amplified full-length variable regions, followed by semi-nested Nested Universal Primer A PCR. TCRdb recomputed calls from the 5' RACE reads with MiXCR, one row per CDR3 protein. The table lists 8,900 or so distinct CDR3 sequences, 55% to 80% of them singletons. The trim removed 4 bases at V and 3 bases at J, leaving 3 bases unmatched. Germline V CDR1 and CDR2: SQVTM, ANQGSEA. The CDR3 has 14 residues. CD25-based Treg depletion was applied to purified naive CD4+ T cells. Overall study findings and caveats: Whole repertoires were not studied in the larger cohort, only one V-J beta rearrangement.

The chain couples TRBV29-1 to TRBJ2-7, with 13 bases matching TRBD2. Sequencing was done on a sample of tumor-infiltrating naive CD4+ T cells sorted from the breast tumor. Noted subset: naive CD4+ T cells, CD4+CD45RA+CD25-. The clonotype originates from a female donor with breast cancer. The CDR3 spells CSVARTSGGYEQYF. The CDR3 nucleotides are TGCAGCGTTGCCCGGACTAGCGGGGGCTACGAGCAGTACTTC.